This paragraph covers one TCR beta chain sequence. Its antigen is still unknown. This specimen comes from a study of T-cell memory formation after mild COVID-19. General study findings and limits: Contracting CD8+ clones were enriched in EMRA, CD4+ mainly in CM and EM.

The germline V gene encodes CDR1 LNHDA and CDR2 SQIVND (reference sequence). V lost 4 bases, J lost 0 bases, and 10 bases lay in between. This CDR3 contains 14 residues. A single record per CDR3 protein comes from TCRdb applying MiXCR to the 5' RACE reads. The profile covers hundreds of thousands of distinct CDR3 sequences, with over 25% appearing a single time and roughly 14% taken by the ten largest. Specimen: PBMCs or a T cell subset sorted from them (not recorded which). The chain employs TRBV19 and TRBJ2-7; either TRBD1 or TRBD2 may supply D (5 bases each). This TCR was recovered from an adult woman who had mild COVID-19 (a few samples of this study predate the infection). Cell type and time point are not known. CDR3 nucleotide sequence: TGTGCCAGTAGTACAAGGGACGGCTCCTACGAGCAGTACTTC. It yields the protein CASSTRDGSYEQYF.